One sample yielded the 30 T cell receptor beta chains listed below, sequenced in a study of CD8 T cells in ankylosing spondylitis. Whole-study results and caveats: Characteristic of ankylosing spondylitis blood, it appeared, was a TCR beta motif comprising fewer than 10 highly homologous variants.

Antigen specificity for these receptors is unknown. TCRdb fed the 5' RACE reads into MiXCR, producing one record per CDR3 protein. The table records about 800,000 distinct CDR3 sequences, about 10% of them present only once. Input material: blood, either unsorted or a sorted T cell fraction (not recorded which). Receptor source: a male donor with ankylosing spondylitis.

The rearrangement uses TRBV20-1 and TRBJ1-2; 8 bases fit TRBD1. CDR1 and CDR2 from the germline V gene are DFQATT and SNEGSKA (reference sequence). V was pared by 3 bases and J by 4 bases, with 7 bases of the junction left unmatched. This CDR3 spans 14 amino acids. CDR3 nucleotide sequence: TGCAGTGCTAGTGTCGGGACAGGAGTCTATGGCTACACCTTC. This translates into CSASVGTGVYGYTF.

This clonotype turned up a few times. The CDR3 bases are TGCAGCGTTGGAGTTTTCCGTCGCGAGCAGTACTTC. Translation gives CSVGVFRREQYF. This chain uses TRBV29-1 with TRBJ2-7; D not resolved. This CDR3 has 12 residues. The germline V gene encodes CDR1 SQVTM and CDR2 ANQGSEA. V was pared by 4 bases and J by 6 bases, with 13 bases between.

The chain carries TRBV6-2 or TRBV6-3 and TRBJ1-1; D is possibly TRBD1 (6 bases). The CDR3 covers 14 residues. Between the trimmed V and J ends, which lost 7 bases and 1 base, there was a span of 13 bases. Germline V CDR1 and CDR2: MNHEY, SVGEGT. Here the CDR3 DNA reads TGTGCCAGCAACCAGGGGAGATGGAACACTGAAGCTTTCTTT. Protein product: CASNQGRWNTEAFF.

The chain carries TRBV5-1 and TRBJ1-1; TRBD1 matches 7 bases. Germline CDR1 SGHRS, CDR2 YFSETQ. The J segment lost 0 bases and the V segment lost 2 bases, leaving 7 bases of the junction unmatched. The CDR3 spans 16 residues. In DNA form, the CDR3 reads TGCGCCAGCAGCTTATCACAGGGGCGAATGAACACTGAAGCTTTCTTT. Translating it yields CASSLSQGRMNTEAFF.

This clonotype was counted between two and nine times. This rearrangement joins TRBV12-3 or TRBV12-4 to TRBJ1-2; D may be TRBD1 (6 bases). Trimming pared 4 bases from V and 3 bases from J, leaving 18 bases between. The CDR3 runs to 16 residues. The CDR3 spells CASSYPVRGAHYGYTF. CDR3 sequence (DNA): TGTGCCAGCAGTTATCCCGTTCGGGGGGCCCACTATGGCTACACCTTC.

CDR3 nucleotide sequence: TGTGCCATCAGCTTCAGAGGAGTCGAGCAGTACTTC. It codes for CAISFRGVEQYF. This chain connects TRBV10-3 to TRBJ2-7; no definite D call. Germline assignment: CDR1 ENHRY and CDR2 SYGVKD. V lost 6 bases to trimming and J lost 6 bases, with 12 bases between them. The CDR3 runs to 12 residues.

CDR3 sequence (DNA): TGTGCCAGCAGCTCAAGGGTGTCCGGGATACAGAATGAGCAGTTCTTC. Its translation is CASSSRVSGIQNEQFF. This chain uses TRBV7-2 with TRBJ2-1; tentatively, D is TRBD2 (5 bases). The CDR3 has 16 residues. From germline, CDR1 is SGHTA and CDR2 FQGNSA. Trimming stripped 4 bases from V and 7 bases from J, with 20 bases between.

The rearrangement uses TRBV15 and TRBJ2-1; the match to TRBD2 covers 9 bases. V trimming: 0 bases; J trimming: 5 bases; junction bases outside the gene matches: 8. This CDR3 region has 17 residues. Germline V lookup: CDR1 LNHNV, CDR2 YYDKDF (reference sequence). CDR3 bases: TGTGCCACCAGCAGAGATCTGGGACTAGCAGGAGACAATGAGCAGTTCTTC. Its translation: CATSRDLGLAGDNEQFF.

This clonotype was counted ten times or more. The gene calls are TRBV29-1 and TRBJ2-5; D remains ambiguous. Germline V lookup: CDR1 SQVTM, CDR2 ANQGSEA. Trimming took off 4 bases at V and 2 bases at J, with 5 bases between the two ends. CDR3 length equals 11 residues. The CDR3 sequence is CSVVQQETQYF. CDR3 bases: TGCAGCGTTGTGCAGCAAGAGACCCAGTACTTC.

This clonotype has only a few counts. The chain is built from TRBV7-2 and TRBJ2-7; tentative D call: TRBD2 (6 bases). The CDR3 has 13 residues. V lost 3 bases, J lost 7 bases, and 13 bases lay in between. Germline assignment: CDR1 SGHTA and CDR2 FQGNSA. The CDR3 coding sequence is TGTGCCAGCAGCTTTAGCGGCCTCGGGGAGCAGTACTTC. Its translation is CASSFSGLGEQYF.

This clonotype has just a few counts. The chain couples TRBV20-1 to TRBJ2-3; TRBD1 agrees at 8 bases. CDR1 is DFQATT, CDR2 SNEGSKA, per germline (reference sequence). V was pared by 5 bases and J by 3 bases, with 10 bases of the junction left unmatched. The length of the CDR3 is 15 residues. Written as DNA, the CDR3 is TGCAGTGCTCTGATCAGGGGGCTGGGGACAGATACGCAGTATTTT. Amino acids: CSALIRGLGTDTQYF.

This clonotype occurred a few times. The chain carries TRBV7-2 and TRBJ2-7; no clear D gene. From germline, CDR1 is SGHTA and CDR2 FQGNSA. The CDR3 is 14 residues long. Deletions cut 0 bases from V and 10 bases from J, with 16 bases between. CDR3 nucleotides: TGTGCCAGCAGCTTAGCCCCTACGGAGCTCCTACAGTACTTC. It is translated as CASSLAPTELLQYF.

Many counts were recorded for this clonotype. The chain links TRBV27 to TRBJ2-3; perhaps TRBD2 as D (6 bases). The CDR3 contains 15 residues. In germline, CDR1 is MNHEY, CDR2 SMNVEV (reference sequence). V shed 3 bases and J shed 1 base, with 11 bases lying between them. The CDR3 region has the DNA TGTGCCAGCAGTTTTAGGTGGGGGGGCACAGATACGCAGTATTTT. Protein sequence: CASSFRWGGTDTQYF.

This clonotype showed up just a few times. V and J are TRBV20-1 and TRBJ2-7; D is tentatively TRBD1 or TRBD2 (7 bases each). Trimming removed 6 bases at V and 7 bases at J, with 25 bases between. Germline values: CDR1 DFQATT, CDR2 SNEGSKA (reference sequence). This CDR3 spans 15 amino acids. CDR3 sequence (DNA): TGCAGTGCCGGTTCAGGGGGGGACTCTCTTGGGGAGCAGTACTTC. Translating it yields CSAGSGGDSLGEQYF.

The sample holds a few counts of this clonotype. The V gene is TRBV6-5, the J gene TRBJ2-7; D is uncertain. Trimming removed 4 bases from V and 3 bases from J, with 10 bases in between. CDR3 length: 13 residues. The germline gives CDR1 MNHEY, CDR2 SVGAGI. CDR3 DNA sequence: TGTGCCAGCAGTTCGGGCTCCGTCTACGAGCAGTACTTC. The encoded protein is CASSSGSVYEQYF.

CDR3 sequence: CASSPSGAYNEQFF. The CDR3 DNA is TGTGCCAGCAGCCCTAGCGGGGCCTACAATGAGCAGTTCTTC. The chain recombines TRBV7-2 with TRBJ2-1, with TRBD2 identical over 9 bases. Germline assignment: CDR1 SGHTA and CDR2 FQGNSA. The trim removed 5 bases at V and 2 bases at J, leaving 1 base unmatched. The CDR3 has 14 amino acids. The entire variable domain, with the rest obtained from reference TRBV7-2 and TRBJ2-1, is as follows: GAGVSQSPSNKVTEKGKDVELRCDPISGHTALYWYRQSLGQGLEFLIYFQGNSAPDKSGLPSDRFSAERTGGSVSTLTIQRTQQEDSAVYLCASSPSGAYNEQFFGPGTRLTVL.

A note on this clonotype: A read error is possible here, since a much larger clone lies one base away. CDR3 loop: CASSFPLGPASDQPQHF. The CDR3, as DNA: TGTGCCAGCAGCTTTCCCTTGGGTCCAGCCAGCGATCAGCCCCAGCATTTT. The chain links TRBV7-2 to TRBJ1-5; the D is unclear. Germline V lookup: CDR1 SGHTA, CDR2 FQGNSA. This CDR3 region has 17 residues. V shed 3 bases and J shed 5 bases, with 20 bases lying between them.

This clonotype was counted between two and nine times. The chain employs TRBV4-2 and TRBJ2-4; D tentatively reads TRBD1 or TRBD2 (7 bases each). The germline CDR1 and CDR2 sequences are LGHNA and YNFKEQ. This CDR3 has 16 amino acids. V was trimmed by 0 bases and J by 8 bases, leaving 17 bases between them. The chain's CDR3 is CASSQDAGGGLDIQYF. The CDR3 DNA sequence: TGTGCCAGCAGCCAAGATGCAGGGGGGGGGCTGGACATTCAGTACTTC.

This clonotype was seen many times. The CDR3 region has the DNA TGCAGTGCTAGAGTACCCTACGGCAGGGGTGAGCAGTTCTTC. It codes for CSARVPYGRGEQFF. The genes are TRBV20-1 and TRBJ2-1, with D possibly being TRBD1 (6 bases). V gave up 1 base and J gave up 9 bases, with 16 bases separating them. Germline CDR1 is DFQATT and CDR2 is SNEGSKA (reference sequence). There are 14 residues in the CDR3.

This clonotype was counted between two and nine times. J is TRBJ2-3 and V is TRBV5-1; D is uncertain. The V gene lost 0 bases and the J gene lost 2 bases, with 10 bases spanning the gap. From germline, CDR1 is SGHRS and CDR2 YFSETQ. This CDR3 comprises 15 residues. Here the CDR3 reads CASSLDPASTDTQYF. For the CDR3, the DNA is TGCGCCAGCAGCTTGGACCCCGCTTCCACAGATACGCAGTATTTT. Looking up the rest from reference TRBV5-1 and TRBJ2-3 gives the full variable domain: KAGVTQTPRYLIKTRGQQVTLSCSPISGHRSVSWYQQTPGQGLQFLFEYFSETQRNKGNFPGRFSGRQFSNSRSEMNVSTLELGDSALYLCASSLDPASTDTQYFGPGTRLTVL.

The chain recombines TRBV7-3 with TRBJ2-5; D is possibly TRBD2 (5 bases). The V end lost 3 bases, the J end lost 5 bases, and 16 bases lay between the germline ends. This CDR3 spans 15 amino acids. CDR1 and CDR2 from the germline V gene are SGHTA and FQGTGA. CDR3 loop: CASSFAGNTGETQYF. CDR3 sequence (DNA): TGTGCCAGCAGCTTCGCCGGGAATACGGGGGAGACCCAGTACTTC.

This clonotype was seen a few times. The V gene is TRBV24-1, the J gene TRBJ2-5; 7 bases line up with TRBD1. Unmatched junction bases numbered 8, after V lost 3 bases and J lost 5 bases. Germline CDR1 KGHDR, CDR2 SFDVKD. The CDR3 consists of 15 residues. The chain's CDR3 is CATSDRQGAWETQYF. The CDR3 region has the DNA TGTGCCACCAGTGATCGACAGGGCGCCTGGGAGACCCAGTACTTC.

This clonotype has just a few counts. V is TRBV4-3 and J is TRBJ2-1; D is unresolved. This CDR3 has 16 amino acids. The V gene's germline CDR1 is LGHNA and CDR2 YSLEER. Deletions cut 0 bases from V and 0 bases from J, with 9 bases between. The CDR3 region is CASSQDPAPSYNEQFF. CDR3 nucleotides: TGCGCCAGCAGCCAAGATCCAGCTCCCTCCTACAATGAGCAGTTCTTC.

The chain joins TRBV6-2 or TRBV6-3 to TRBJ2-1; 9 nucleotides line up with TRBD2. This CDR3 has 16 amino acids. J lost 3 bases, V lost 5 bases, and 8 bases had no gene match. Germline assignment: CDR1 MNHEY and CDR2 SVGEGT. The CDR3 reads CASSLRPSGIYNEQFF. CDR3 bases: TGTGCCAGCAGTCTGCGACCTAGCGGGATCTACAATGAGCAGTTCTTC.

J is TRBJ1-1 and V is TRBV15; no definite D call. The CDR3 covers 16 residues. Trimming cost V 0 bases and J 0 bases, with 11 bases left between them. From germline, CDR1 is LNHNV and CDR2 YYDKDF (reference sequence). CDR3 amino acids: CATSREIAGLNTEAFF. In DNA, the CDR3 is TGTGCCACCAGCAGAGAAATCGCTGGTTTGAACACTGAAGCTTTCTTT.

This clonotype was picked up many times. V usage is TRBV29-1 and J usage is TRBJ2-1; no definite D call. The germline gives CDR1 SQVTM, CDR2 ANQGSEA. The CDR3 loop spans 11 amino acids. V shed 2 bases and J shed 11 bases, with 10 bases lying between them. DNA for the CDR3: TGCAGCGTTGAAAAAAGCGCAAAGCAGTTCTTC. This encodes CSVEKSAKQFF.

The chain combines TRBV5-5 with TRBJ1-3; 12 nucleotides line up with TRBD1. Germline V lookup: CDR1 SGHKS, CDR2 YYEKEE (reference sequence). Trimming at V came to 4 bases and at J to 3 bases, leaving 5 bases not matched to a gene. This CDR3 is built from 16 residues. CDR3 sequence: CASSPGQGARGNTIYF. The CDR3, as DNA: TGTGCCAGCAGCCCGGGACAGGGGGCTCGTGGAAACACCATATATTTT.

This clonotype appeared a few times. The rearrangement links TRBV6-5 to TRBJ2-3, with a weak D call TRBD2 (6 bases). Per the germline V gene, CDR1 is MNHEY and CDR2 is SVGAGI. CDR3 length: 12 residues. V was cut by 6 bases and J by 7 bases, with 11 bases left in between. The CDR3 protein is CASRGTSYTQYF. For the CDR3, the DNA is TGTGCCAGCAGAGGGACTTCCTATACGCAGTATTTT.

The table lists this clonotype with a few counts. V usage is TRBV7-2 and J usage is TRBJ2-3, with 8 bases fitting TRBD1. V gave up 7 bases and J gave up 5 bases; unmatched junction bases: 8. This CDR3 region has 14 residues. The germline CDR1 and CDR2 sequences are SGHTA and FQGNSA. This CDR3 is CASKSQGTGDTQYF. The CDR3, as DNA: TGTGCCAGCAAATCACAAGGGACAGGAGATACGCAGTATTTT.

This clonotype was recorded a few times. The chain uses TRBV6-1 and TRBJ2-7, with 8 bases identical to TRBD1. Germline V gene lookup returns CDR1 MNHNS and CDR2 SASEGT. The CDR3 contains 15 residues. V dropped 2 bases and J dropped 0; count of bases not matched to a gene: 3. As DNA, the CDR3 is TGTGCCAGCAGTGAACAGGGGGCAAGCTCCTACGAGCAGTACTTC. This gives the protein CASSEQGASSYEQYF.